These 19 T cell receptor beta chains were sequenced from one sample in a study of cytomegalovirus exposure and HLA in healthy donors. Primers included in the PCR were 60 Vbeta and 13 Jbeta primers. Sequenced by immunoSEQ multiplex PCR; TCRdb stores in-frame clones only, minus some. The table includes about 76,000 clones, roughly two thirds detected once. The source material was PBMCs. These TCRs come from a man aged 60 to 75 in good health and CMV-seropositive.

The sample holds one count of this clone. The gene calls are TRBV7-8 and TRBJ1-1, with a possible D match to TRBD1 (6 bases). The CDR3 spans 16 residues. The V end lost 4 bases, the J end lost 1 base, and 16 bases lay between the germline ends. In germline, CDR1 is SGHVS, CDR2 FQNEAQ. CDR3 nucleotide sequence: TGTGCCAGCAGCTCAGATTCCGGGACACAGAACACTGAAGCTTTCTTT. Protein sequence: CASSSDSGTQNTEAFF. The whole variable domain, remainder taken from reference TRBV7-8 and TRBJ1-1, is GAGVSQSPRYKVAKRGQDVALRCDPISGHVSLFWYQQALGQGPEFLTYFQNEAQLDKSGLPSDRFFAERPEGSVSTLKIQRTQQEDSAVYLCASSSDSGTQNTEAFFGQGTRLTVV.

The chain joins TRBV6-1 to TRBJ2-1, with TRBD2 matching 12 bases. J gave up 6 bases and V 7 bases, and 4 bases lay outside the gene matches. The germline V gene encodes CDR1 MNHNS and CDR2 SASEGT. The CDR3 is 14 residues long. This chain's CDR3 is CASKLAGGPNEQFF. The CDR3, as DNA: TGTGCCAGCAAGCTAGCGGGGGGGCCCAATGAGCAGTTCTTC.

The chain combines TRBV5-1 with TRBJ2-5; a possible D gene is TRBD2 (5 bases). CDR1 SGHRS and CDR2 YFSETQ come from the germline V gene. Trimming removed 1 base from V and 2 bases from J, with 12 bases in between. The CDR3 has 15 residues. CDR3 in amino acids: CASSLLGSGQETQYF. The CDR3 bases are TGCGCCAGCAGCTTGTTGGGGAGTGGGCAAGAGACCCAGTACTTC. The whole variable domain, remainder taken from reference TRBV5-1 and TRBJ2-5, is KAGVTQTPRYLIKTRGQQVTLSCSPISGHRSVSWYQQTPGQGLQFLFEYFSETQRNKGNFPGRFSGRQFSNSRSEMNVSTLELGDSALYLCASSLLGSGQETQYFGPGTRLLVL.

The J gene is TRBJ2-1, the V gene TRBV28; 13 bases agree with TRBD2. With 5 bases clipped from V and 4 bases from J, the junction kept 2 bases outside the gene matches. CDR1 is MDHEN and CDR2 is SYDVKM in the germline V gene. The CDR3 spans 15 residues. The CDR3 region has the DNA TGTGCCAGCAGTCGACTAGCGGGAGGATACAATGAGCAGTTCTTC. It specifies CASSRLAGGYNEQFF. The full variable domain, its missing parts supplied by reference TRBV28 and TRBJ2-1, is DVKVTQSSRYLVKRTGEKVFLECVQDMDHENMFWYRQDPGLGLRLIYFSYDVKMKEKGDIPEGYSVSREKKERFSLILESASTNQTSMYLCASSRLAGGYNEQFFGPGTRLTVL.

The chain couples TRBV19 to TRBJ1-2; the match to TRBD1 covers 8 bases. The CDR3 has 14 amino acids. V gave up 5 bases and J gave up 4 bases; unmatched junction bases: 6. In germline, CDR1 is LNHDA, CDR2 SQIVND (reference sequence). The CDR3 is CASSDGTGTYGYTF. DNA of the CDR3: TGTGCCAGTAGTGACGGGACAGGCACCTATGGCTACACCTTC.

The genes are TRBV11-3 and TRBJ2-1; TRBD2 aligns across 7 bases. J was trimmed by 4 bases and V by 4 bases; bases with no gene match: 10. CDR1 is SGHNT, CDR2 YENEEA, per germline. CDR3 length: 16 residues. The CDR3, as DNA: TGTGCCAGCAGCTCCGTCGGAGTAGCGGGTTACAATGAGCAGTTCTTC. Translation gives CASSSVGVAGYNEQFF. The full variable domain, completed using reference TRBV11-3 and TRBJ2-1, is EAGVVQSPRYKIIEKKQPVAFWCNPISGHNTLYWYLQNLGQGPELLIRYENEEAVDDSQLPKDRFSAERLKGVDSTLKIQPAELGDSAVYLCASSSVGVAGYNEQFFGPGTRLTVL.

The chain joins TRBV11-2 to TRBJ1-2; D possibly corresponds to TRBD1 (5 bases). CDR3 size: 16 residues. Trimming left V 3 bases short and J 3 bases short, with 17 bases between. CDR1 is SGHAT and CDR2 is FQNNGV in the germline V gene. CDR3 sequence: CASSLYLQGSDYGYTF. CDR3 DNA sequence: TGTGCCAGCAGCTTGTATCTCCAGGGTAGTGACTATGGCTACACCTTC.

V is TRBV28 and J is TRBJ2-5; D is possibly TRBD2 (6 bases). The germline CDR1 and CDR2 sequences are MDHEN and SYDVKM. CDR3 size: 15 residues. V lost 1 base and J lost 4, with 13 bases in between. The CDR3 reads CASSLLMEGTETQYF. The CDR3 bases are TGTGCCAGCAGTTTATTAATGGAGGGAACAGAGACCCAGTACTTC.

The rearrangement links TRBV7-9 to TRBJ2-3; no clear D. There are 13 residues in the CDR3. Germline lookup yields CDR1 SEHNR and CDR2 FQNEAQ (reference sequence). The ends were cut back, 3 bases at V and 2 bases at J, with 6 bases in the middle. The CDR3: CASSFSHTDTQYF. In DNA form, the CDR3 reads TGTGCCAGCAGCTTTAGTCACACAGATACGCAGTATTTT.

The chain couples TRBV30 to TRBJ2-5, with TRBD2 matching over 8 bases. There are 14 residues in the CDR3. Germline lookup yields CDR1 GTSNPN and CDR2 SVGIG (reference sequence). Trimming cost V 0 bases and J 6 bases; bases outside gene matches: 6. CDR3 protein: CAWSVSGGRKTQYF. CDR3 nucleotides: TGTGCCTGGAGTGTATCGGGAGGGAGAAAGACCCAGTACTTC.

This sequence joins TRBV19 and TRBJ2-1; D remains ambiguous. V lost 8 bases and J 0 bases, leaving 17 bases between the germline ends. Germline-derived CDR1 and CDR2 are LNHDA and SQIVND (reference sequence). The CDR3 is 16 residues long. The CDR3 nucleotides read TGTGCCAGTCGTCAAACGGGTGGCCGCTCCTACAATGAGCAGTTCTTC. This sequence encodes CASRQTGGRSYNEQFF. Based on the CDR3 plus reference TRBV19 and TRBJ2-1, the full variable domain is DGGITQSPKYLFRKEGQNVTLSCEQNLNHDAMYWYRQDPGQGLRLIYYSQIVNDFQKGDIAEGYSVSREKKESFPLTVTSAQKNPTAFYLCASRQTGGRSYNEQFFGPGTRLTVL.

CDR3 nucleotides: TGCAGTGCTAGTCGGGAGGAGACCCAGTACTTC. Its protein is CSASREETQYF. The chain couples TRBV20-1 to TRBJ2-5, with a weak D call TRBD2 (6 bases). The CDR3 length is 11 residues. The ends were cut back, 3 bases at V and 5 bases at J, with 7 bases in the middle. The germline gives CDR1 DFQATT, CDR2 SNEGSKA (reference sequence).

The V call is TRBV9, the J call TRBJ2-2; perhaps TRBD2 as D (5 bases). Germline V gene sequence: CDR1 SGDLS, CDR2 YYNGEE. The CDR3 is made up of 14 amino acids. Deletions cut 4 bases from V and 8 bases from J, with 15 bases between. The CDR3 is CASSPGSSKGELFF. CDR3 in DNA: TGTGCCAGCAGCCCTGGGAGTTCCAAGGGGGAGCTGTTTTTT.

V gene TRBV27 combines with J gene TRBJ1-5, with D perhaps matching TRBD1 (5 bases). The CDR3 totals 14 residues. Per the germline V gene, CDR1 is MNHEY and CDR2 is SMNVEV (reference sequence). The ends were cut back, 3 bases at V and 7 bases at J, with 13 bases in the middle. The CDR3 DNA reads TGTGCCAGCAGTTTGTCAGGGTCAGGACAGCCCCAGCATTTT. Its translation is CASSLSGSGQPQHF.

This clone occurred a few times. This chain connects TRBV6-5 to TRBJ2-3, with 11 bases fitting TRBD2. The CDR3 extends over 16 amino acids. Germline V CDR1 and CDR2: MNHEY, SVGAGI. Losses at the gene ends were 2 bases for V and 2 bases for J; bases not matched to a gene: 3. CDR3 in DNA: TGTGCCAGCAGTTACGCTAGCGGGGGGATCACAGATACGCAGTATTTT. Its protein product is CASSYASGGITDTQYF.

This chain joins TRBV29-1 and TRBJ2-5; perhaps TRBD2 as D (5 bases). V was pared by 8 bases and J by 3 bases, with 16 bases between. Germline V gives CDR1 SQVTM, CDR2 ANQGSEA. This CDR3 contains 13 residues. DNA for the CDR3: TGCAGCACATTTCCGGGGAAAAAAGAGACCCAGTACTTC. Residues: CSTFPGKKETQYF.

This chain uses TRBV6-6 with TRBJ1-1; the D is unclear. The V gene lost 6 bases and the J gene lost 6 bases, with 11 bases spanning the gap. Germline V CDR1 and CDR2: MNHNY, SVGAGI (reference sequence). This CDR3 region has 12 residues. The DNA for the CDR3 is TGTGCCAGCAGCCCTCCGGGTCCTGAAGCTTTCTTT. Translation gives CASSPPGPEAFF.

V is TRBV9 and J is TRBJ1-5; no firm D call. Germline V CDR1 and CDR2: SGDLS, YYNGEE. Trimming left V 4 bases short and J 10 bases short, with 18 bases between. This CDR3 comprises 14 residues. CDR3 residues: CASSQAGTAGPQHF. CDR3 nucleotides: TGTGCCAGCAGCCAGGCAGGTACGGCCGGCCCCCAGCATTTT.

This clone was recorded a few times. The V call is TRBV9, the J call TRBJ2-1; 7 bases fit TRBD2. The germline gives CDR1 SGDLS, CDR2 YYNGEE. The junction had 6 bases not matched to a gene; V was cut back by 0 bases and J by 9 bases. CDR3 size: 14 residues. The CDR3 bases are TGTGCCAGCAGCGTAGCCGGGAGGAGGAGTGAGCAGTTCTTC. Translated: CASSVAGRRSEQFF.